This TCR beta chain was captured in a study of T-cell memory formation after mild COVID-19. About the research overall: Clustering of TCRs was largely donor specific.

CDR1 SGHRS and CDR2 YFSETQ come from the germline V gene. The germline V and J ends were trimmed by 1 base and 0 bases, with 9 bases remaining between them. The CDR3 covers 15 residues. TCRdb processed the 5' RACE reads anew with MiXCR; each CDR3 protein has one entry. The sample consists of 250,000 to 400,000 distinct CDR3 sequences, around an eighth of them appearing once. Notes on this clonotype: Its antigen is undetermined.

Study results and limitations: Among CD4+ contracting clones, most were CM and EM, and CD8+ ones EMRA. A second wave of clones peaked on day 37, and their SARS-CoV-2 specificity went unconfirmed.

The sequenced sample consisted of PBMCs or a T cell subset sorted from them (not recorded which). The TCR originated in a young man who had mild COVID-19 (a few samples of this study predate the infection). Cell type and time point are not known. The chain is built from TRBV5-1 and TRBJ2-3; D gene unclear. The CDR3 reads CASSLLGQSTDTQYF. The CDR3 nucleotides read TGCGCCAGCAGCTTGCTGGGCCAGAGCACAGATACGCAGTATTTT.